These T cell receptor beta chains were read from a single sample in a study of blood T cell repertoires in COVID-19. Using immunoSEQ multiplex PCR, the repertoire was profiled, and TCRdb retains in-frame clones only, with some absent. The sample shows more than 95,000 clones, about 86% of them seen only once. The sample comprised peripheral blood. These receptors originate from a man older than 75 with active or convalescent COVID-19. CDR3s include the opening cysteine and the closing phenylalanine or tryptophan. The order of the fields is D gene, V gene, J gene, clone size, CDR3 protein, CDR3 DNA. D genes are given only for firm matches. For some rows the clone size is stated as once, few or many, or as a class when expanded; others skip it.

d_call: -; v_call: TRBV12-3/TRBV12-4; j_call: TRBJ2-7; clone_size: -; cdr3_aa: CASSFTGYEQYF; cdr3_nt: TGTGCCAGCAGTTTCACGGGCTACGAGCAGTACTTC
d_call: -; v_call: TRBV19; j_call: TRBJ2-3; clone_size: -; cdr3_aa: CASRAGIDTQYF; cdr3_nt: TGTGCCAGTAGGGCAGGCATTGATACGCAGTATTTT
d_call: -; v_call: TRBV7-6; j_call: TRBJ1-2; clone_size: -; cdr3_aa: CASSPVPGQTYGYTF; cdr3_nt: TGTGCCAGCAGCCCGGTCCCGGGACAAACCTATGGCTACACCTTC
d_call: -; v_call: TRBV10-3; j_call: TRBJ1-5; clone_size: -; cdr3_aa: CAISESGGAQHF; cdr3_nt: TGTGCCATCAGTGAGTCGGGGGGGGCCCAGCATTTT
d_call: TRBD2; v_call: TRBV7-2; j_call: TRBJ2-7; clone_size: -; cdr3_aa: CASSFLAGAEQYF; cdr3_nt: TGTGCCAGCAGCTTCCTAGCGGGCGCCGAGCAGTACTTC
d_call: -; v_call: TRBV7-2; j_call: TRBJ1-1; clone_size: few; cdr3_aa: CASSLEPVPRAEAFF; cdr3_nt: TGTGCCAGCAGCTTAGAACCCGTACCCCGGGCTGAAGCTTTCTTT
d_call: TRBD2; v_call: TRBV14; j_call: TRBJ2-3; clone_size: -; cdr3_aa: CASSHRTSGFPDTQYF; cdr3_nt: TGTGCCAGCAGCCACCGGACTAGCGGGTTCCCAGATACGCAGTATTTT
d_call: -; v_call: TRBV5-5; j_call: TRBJ2-7; clone_size: -; cdr3_aa: CASSLRTGYYEQYF; cdr3_nt: TGTGCCAGCAGCTTACGAACAGGGTACTACGAGCAGTACTTC
d_call: -; v_call: TRBV7-9; j_call: TRBJ2-7; clone_size: once; cdr3_aa: CASRSTSTGAYEQYF; cdr3_nt: TGTGCCAGCAGATCTACCTCGACAGGAGCCTACGAGCAGTACTTC
d_call: TRBD1; v_call: TRBV19; j_call: TRBJ2-7; clone_size: -; cdr3_aa: CASSNQGAYEQYF; cdr3_nt: TGTGCCAGTAGTAACCAGGGGGCATACGAGCAGTACTTC
d_call: -; v_call: TRBV20-1; j_call: TRBJ1-2; clone_size: -; cdr3_aa: CSAPDMDYTF; cdr3_nt: TGCAGTGCCCCGGACATGGACTACACCTTC
d_call: TRBD2; v_call: TRBV10-3; j_call: TRBJ2-1; clone_size: -; cdr3_aa: CAIKALAGNEQFF; cdr3_nt: TGTGCCATCAAAGCCCTAGCGGGGAATGAGCAGTTCTTC
d_call: TRBD2; v_call: TRBV14; j_call: TRBJ2-2; clone_size: -; cdr3_aa: CASSQGLAPNTGELFF; cdr3_nt: TGTGCCAGCAGCCAAGGACTAGCGCCGAACACCGGGGAGCTGTTTTTT
d_call: TRBD2; v_call: TRBV3-1/TRBV3-2; j_call: TRBJ2-5; clone_size: -; cdr3_aa: CASSQRLAGLQETQYF; cdr3_nt: TGTGCCAGCAGCCAACGACTAGCGGGGCTCCAAGAGACCCAGTACTTC
d_call: TRBD1; v_call: TRBV7-9; j_call: TRBJ1-1; clone_size: -; cdr3_aa: CASSPGDRGNTEAFF; cdr3_nt: TGTGCCAGCAGCCCAGGGGACAGGGGAAACACTGAAGCTTTCTTT
d_call: -; v_call: TRBV19; j_call: TRBJ1-5; clone_size: -; cdr3_aa: CASSRSVDQPQHF; cdr3_nt: TGTGCCAGTAGTAGGTCAGTCGATCAGCCCCAGCATTTT
d_call: -; v_call: TRBV27; j_call: TRBJ1-2; clone_size: -; cdr3_aa: CASGYRGERSYTF; cdr3_nt: TGTGCCAGCGGATACCGCGGGGAGCGGAGCTACACCTTC
d_call: TRBD1; v_call: TRBV19; j_call: TRBJ1-1; clone_size: few; cdr3_aa: CASSIQGQGASEAFF; cdr3_nt: TGTGCCAGTAGTATTCAGGGACAGGGGGCTTCTGAAGCTTTCTTT
d_call: -; v_call: TRBV6-5; j_call: TRBJ1-6; clone_size: -; cdr3_aa: CASRFGYNSPLHF; cdr3_nt: TGTGCCAGCAGGTTCGGGTATAATTCACCCCTCCACTTT
d_call: -; v_call: TRBV18; j_call: TRBJ2-2; clone_size: -; cdr3_aa: CASSPRFPGDTGELFF; cdr3_nt: TGTGCCAGCTCACCACGATTTCCCGGGGACACCGGGGAGCTGTTTTTT
d_call: -; v_call: TRBV3-1/TRBV3-2; j_call: TRBJ2-2; clone_size: -; cdr3_aa: CASSQAASFGELFF; cdr3_nt: TGTGCCAGCAGCCAAGCTGCTAGCTTCGGGGAGCTGTTTTTT
d_call: -; v_call: TRBV19; j_call: TRBJ2-7; clone_size: once; cdr3_aa: CASSPEDRPSYEQYF; cdr3_nt: TGTGCCAGTAGTCCAGAGGACAGACCCTCCTACGAGCAGTACTTC
d_call: -; v_call: TRBV5-1; j_call: TRBJ2-1; clone_size: -; cdr3_aa: CASSLVPGSEQFF; cdr3_nt: TGCGCCAGCAGCTTGGTTCCGGGAAGTGAGCAGTTCTTC
d_call: TRBD1; v_call: TRBV6-5; j_call: TRBJ2-1; clone_size: once; cdr3_aa: CASSYWVGGHNEQFF; cdr3_nt: TGTGCCAGCAGTTACTGGGTAGGGGGCCACAATGAGCAGTTCTTC
d_call: TRBD1; v_call: TRBV7-3; j_call: TRBJ2-2; clone_size: -; cdr3_aa: CASSSTGGEGDGELFF; cdr3_nt: TGTGCCAGCAGCTCGACAGGGGGAGAAGGCGACGGGGAGCTGTTTTTT
d_call: -; v_call: TRBV7-9; j_call: TRBJ2-3; clone_size: -; cdr3_aa: CASSLDVREGTQYF; cdr3_nt: TGTGCCAGCAGCTTAGACGTTCGGGAAGGAACGCAGTATTTT
d_call: TRBD2; v_call: TRBV19; j_call: TRBJ2-1; clone_size: -; cdr3_aa: CASTELAGVYNEQFF; cdr3_nt: TGTGCCAGCACCGAACTAGCGGGGGTCTACAATGAGCAGTTCTTC
d_call: -; v_call: TRBV7-9; j_call: TRBJ1-6; clone_size: -; cdr3_aa: CASSLADSQSSPLHF; cdr3_nt: TGTGCCAGCAGCTTAGCGGACAGCCAAAGTTCACCCCTCCACTTT